This entry describes one T cell receptor beta chain. What it binds is unknown. Sequence at one end of the junction differs from germline and may be a read error. Execution of the assay was at deep level. Authors' analysis steps: Filtering differed, since immunoSEQ gave only junction sequences and no quality scores. Repertoires were generated with immunoSEQ multiplex PCR, while TCRdb's copy carries only in-frame clones and drops some. For V, J and clone size, that table is used; D and trimming come from the DNA. The sample has about 480,000 clones, roughly 78% seen once. The data belong to a study of shared clonotypes between healthy human individuals. Findings and limits, study-wide: The sole specimen, blood, was sampled, and tissue repertoires likely differ.

The germline CDR1 and CDR2 sequences are SEHNR and FQNEAQ (reference sequence). CDR3 length: 17 amino acids. The specimen sequenced was PBMCs. The chain is built from TRBV7-9 and TRBJ2-3, with D maybe TRBD2 (5 bases). This TCR came from a woman aged 35 to 49 in good health. Some clones in this sample may be carry-over from other donors' samples. In DNA, the CDR3 is TGTGCCAGCAGCTCGGACTTGCACAGTCGGTACACAAATACGCAGTATTTT. Its protein is CASSSDLHSRYTNTQYF.